The 22 T cell receptor beta chains in this list originate from one sample, sequenced in a study of patients with pleural tuberculosis. TCRdb re-analysed the reads in MiXCR, keeping a single row per CDR3 protein. The table records 29,000 or so distinct CDR3 sequences, 18% of them present only once. Sequenced: peripheral blood. These receptors originate from a human donor with pleural tuberculosis.

This clonotype was detected ten times or more. The chain links TRBV6-1 to TRBJ2-5; TRBD2 aligns across 7 bases. Germline lookup yields CDR1 MNHNS and CDR2 SASEGT. The CDR3 covers 15 residues. Losses at the gene ends were 6 bases for V and 4 bases for J; bases not matched to a gene: 11. The CDR3 DNA is TGTGCCAGCAGGCCCCGGGCCCCGGGAGGAGAGACCCAGTACTTC. Translation gives CASRPRAPGGETQYF.

This clonotype has a count of ten or more. CDR3 in amino acids: CAWSVVVGRFYEQYF. The CDR3 coding sequence is TGTGCCTGGAGTGTAGTAGTAGGCCGTTTCTACGAGCAGTACTTC. This chain uses TRBV30 with TRBJ2-7; unclear D gene. The CDR3 runs to 15 residues. CDR1 is GTSNPN, CDR2 SVGIG, per germline (reference sequence). V lost 0 bases and J lost 3, with 15 bases in between.

This clonotype has ten or more counts. V and J are TRBV6-2 or TRBV6-3 and TRBJ2-7, with TRBD1 as a possible D gene (5 bases). The CDR3 is made up of 13 amino acids. Germline V gene sequence: CDR1 MNHEY, CDR2 SVGEGT. The V and J ends lost 4 bases and 0 bases respectively, with 7 bases between them. CDR3 coding DNA: TGTGCCAGCAGTTCGGACAACTCCTACGAGCAGTACTTC. Its protein is CASSSDNSYEQYF.

This clonotype has ten or more counts. The CDR3 does not close with the conserved phenylalanine or tryptophan, likely indicating a read error. V usage is TRBV20-1 and J usage is TRBJ2-7, with 7 bases lining up with TRBD1. Trimming cost V 2 bases and J 6 bases; bases outside gene matches: 10. Germline loops: CDR1 DFQATT, CDR2 SNEGSKA (reference sequence). The CDR3 length is 14 residues. Here the CDR3 DNA reads TGCAGTGCTAGAAGACAGGGTCCTTTGAGCGAGCAGTACCTC. Translation gives CSARRQGPLSEQYL.

By proportion, this clonotype is medium-sized (0.01 to 0.1%). The rearrangement joins TRBV27 to TRBJ1-1; TRBD1 might be the D (5 bases). Trimming took off 5 bases at V and 7 bases at J, with 14 bases between the two ends. Germline loops: CDR1 MNHEY, CDR2 SMNVEV (reference sequence). CDR3 size: 13 residues. This CDR3 reads CASSQPGSGEAFF. The CDR3 DNA reads as TGTGCCAGCAGTCAGCCAGGGTCTGGTGAAGCTTTCTTT.

This clonotype was seen more than once but under ten times. The chain couples TRBV11-1 to TRBJ2-4; TRBD2 might be the D (5 bases). The end of the DNA fits TRBJ2-1 better, so the J call may be wrong. The CDR3 extends over 16 amino acids. In germline, CDR1 is SGHAT, CDR2 FQDESV (reference sequence). CDR3 region: CASSLGIGEGVNIQFF. As DNA, the CDR3 is TGTGCCAGCAGCTTAGGAATCGGAGAGGGTGTAAACATTCAGTTCTTC.

V and J are TRBV20-1 and TRBJ1-3; no clear D gene. V shed 6 bases and J shed 0 bases, with 12 bases lying between them. CDR1 and CDR2 (germline): DFQATT, SNEGSKA (reference sequence). This CDR3 has 14 residues. The CDR3 sequence is CSAKDFDSGNTIYF. The CDR3 region has the DNA TGCAGTGCCAAAGACTTTGACTCTGGAAACACCATATATTTT.

By share, this clonotype counts as medium-sized. DNA of the CDR3: TGCAGTGCAAGGGTTAGCAATCAGCCCCAGCATTTT. As protein: CSARVSNQPQHF. The rearrangement links TRBV20-1 to TRBJ1-5; D unresolved. Per the germline V gene, CDR1 is DFQATT and CDR2 is SNEGSKA (reference sequence). The CDR3 is made up of 12 amino acids. Trimming left V 6 bases short and J 0 bases short, with 6 bases between.

As for this clonotype: Since a much larger clone is just one base distant, this may be a read error. The chain has TRBV5-1 and TRBJ2-7; tentative D call: TRBD2 (6 bases). Germline assignment: CDR1 SGHRS and CDR2 YFSETQ. The CDR3 totals 14 residues. The CDR3 loop is CAGSSPVGGYEQYF. DNA for the CDR3: TGCGCCGGCAGCTCCCCTGTGGGGGGCTACGAGCAGTACTTC.

This clonotype was seen ten or more times. The chain employs TRBV12-3 or TRBV12-4 and TRBJ2-7; 8 nucleotides align to TRBD2. The CDR3 contains 14 residues. Trimming removed 2 bases from V and 6 bases from J; junction bases left unmatched: 6. The CDR3 loop is CASSLSPTSAEQYF. Here the CDR3 DNA reads TGTGCCAGCAGTTTAAGCCCGACTAGCGCCGAGCAGTACTTC.

There are many counts of this clonotype. The chain links TRBV6-2 or TRBV6-3 to TRBJ2-1, with D tentatively TRBD1 (6 bases). CDR3 length equals 14 residues. Trimming pared 6 bases from V and 4 bases from J, leaving 13 bases between. Germline loops: CDR1 MNHEY, CDR2 SVGEGT. The CDR3 loop reads CASRYQGNYNEQFF. The CDR3 nucleotides read TGTGCCAGCAGATATCAGGGGAATTACAATGAGCAGTTCTTC.

This sequence joins TRBV11-2 and TRBJ2-2, with 8 positions matching TRBD2. Germline V CDR1 and CDR2: SGHAT, FQNNGV. V was pared by 2 bases and J by 4 bases, with 12 bases of the junction left unmatched. The CDR3 spans 18 residues. CDR3 in amino acids: CASSLNSGTRARTGELFF. CDR3 bases: TGTGCCAGCAGCTTAAATAGTGGGACTAGGGCGCGCACCGGGGAGCTGTTTTTT. Drawing the rest from reference TRBV11-2 and TRBJ2-2, the complete variable domain is EAGVAQSPRYKIIEKRQSVAFWCNPISGHATLYWYQQILGQGPKLLIQFQNNGVVDDSQLPKDRFSAERLKGVDSTLKIQPAKLEDSAVYLCASSLNSGTRARTGELFFGEGSRLTVL.

This clonotype was seen many times. The chain carries TRBV7-2 and TRBJ2-7, with a possible D match to TRBD2 (5 bases). Germline CDR1 SGHTA, CDR2 FQGNSA. This CDR3 is 13 amino acids long. Between the trimmed V and J ends, which lost 5 bases and 0 bases, there was a span of 8 bases. CDR3 bases: TGTGCCAGCAGCCCGGGGATCTCCTACGAGCAGTACTTC. This codes for CASSPGISYEQYF.

This clonotype was counted ten times or more. This chain links TRBV10-3 with TRBJ2-7; D is possibly TRBD1 or TRBD2 (5 bases each). The CDR3 runs 11 residues. In germline, CDR1 is ENHRY, CDR2 SYGVKD. CDR3 sequence: CASGTEYEQYF. In nucleotides, the CDR3 is TGTGCTTCAGGGACCGAGTACGAGCAGTACTTC.

This clonotype was detected ten times or more. The chain employs TRBV7-2 and TRBJ1-3; the D gene is possibly TRBD1 (5 bases). This CDR3 has 12 amino acids. V gave up 5 bases and J gave up 8 bases, with 10 bases separating them. The germline CDR1 and CDR2 sequences are SGHTA and FQGNSA. The CDR3 spells CASSLLGDTIYF. CDR3 coding DNA: TGTGCCAGCAGCCTGCTGGGGGACACCATATATTTT. Filled out from reference TRBV7-2 and TRBJ1-3, the complete variable domain reads GAGVSQSPSNKVTEKGKDVELRCDPISGHTALYWYRQSLGQGLEFLIYFQGNSAPDKSGLPSDRFSAERTGGSVSTLTIQRTQQEDSAVYLCASSLLGDTIYFGEGSWLTVV.

In this sample, this clonotype is medium-sized. V is TRBV20-1 and J is TRBJ1-1; D is uncertain. The CDR3 is 14 residues long. The V and J ends lost 3 bases and 4 bases respectively, with 15 bases between them. Germline V gene lookup returns CDR1 DFQATT and CDR2 SNEGSKA (reference sequence). CDR3 protein: CSARVSGGGTEAFF. For the CDR3, the DNA is TGCAGTGCTAGGGTGTCGGGAGGAGGCACTGAAGCTTTCTTT.

This clonotype was seen a handful of times. It may be a read error: a sequence one base away is much more abundant. The CDR3 is CASSRNQGGVSYEQCF. The CDR3 DNA follows: TGCGCCAGCAGCCGAAACCAAGGGGGTGTTTCCTACGAGCAGTGCTTC. This chain joins TRBV4-1 and TRBJ2-7; tentatively, D is TRBD1 (6 bases). This CDR3 has 16 residues. CDR1 and CDR2 from the germline V gene are MGHRA and YSYEKL.

This chain uses TRBV4-1 with TRBJ1-1, with 7 bases aligning to TRBD1. The CDR3 runs 16 residues. The germline V gene has CDR1 MGHRA and CDR2 YSYEKL. Germline trimming cut 0 bases from V and 2 bases from J; bases unmatched to any gene: 6. CDR3 nucleotides: TGCGCCAGCAGCCAAGAAGGGGGCCAGACTAACACTGAAGCTTTCTTT. Translation: CASSQEGGQTNTEAFF.

This clonotype appeared many times. The chain combines TRBV28 with TRBJ1-2; TRBD1 matches 9 bases. The CDR3 is 15 residues long. CDR1 MDHEN and CDR2 SYDVKM come from the germline V gene. V was pared by 11 bases and J by 4 bases, with 14 bases of the junction left unmatched. Written as DNA, the CDR3 is TGTGCCTCCAACCCATGGGACAGGGTAACCTATGGCTACACCTTC. Translating it yields CASNPWDRVTYGYTF.

In regard to this clonotype: A read error is possible here, since a much larger clone lies one base away. The V call is TRBV6-2 or TRBV6-3, the J call TRBJ2-7, with unresolved D. This CDR3 region has 13 residues. V was clipped by 8 bases and J by 0 bases, with 11 bases between them. Germline V gene data show CDR1 as MNHEY and CDR2 as SVGEGT. The DNA of the CDR3 is TGTGCCAGCTCACGGCAGGCCTCCTACGAGCAGTACTTC. It encodes CASSRQASYEQYF.

In this sample, this clonotype turned up many times. The CDR3 sequence: CASSLVAGYEQYF. CDR3 bases: TGTGCCAGCAGCTTAGTCGCGGGCTACGAGCAGTACTTC. This chain connects TRBV11-2 to TRBJ2-7; weak D call: TRBD2 (5 bases). V shed 1 base and J shed 3 bases, with 7 bases lying between them. Germline V gene data show CDR1 as SGHAT and CDR2 as FQNNGV. CDR3 length: 13 amino acids.

On this clonotype: This may arise from a read error, as a much more abundant clone is one base away. The chain is built from TRBV2 and TRBJ2-3, with a tentative D call TRBD1 (5 bases). Germline V gene data show CDR1 as SNHLY and CDR2 as FYNNEI. CDR3 length: 15 residues. CDR3 amino acids: CASSPRSSGADTRYF. DNA of the CDR3: TGTGCCAGCAGTCCCCGATCTTCTGGGGCAGATACGCGGTATTTT.